The 31 T cell receptor beta chains reported below all come from one sample, sequenced in a study of CXCR3-negative and CXCR3-positive naive CD8 T cells. Preparation of TRB cDNA libraries relied on 5' RACE carrying UMI labels. TCRdb reprocessed the 5' RACE reads, keeping one entry per CDR3 protein, no DNA. This sample contains about 45,000 distinct CDR3 sequences. The sequenced material came from naive CXCR3- CD8+ T cells from blood. Regarding subset: CD45RO-CCR7+CD27+CD95- naive CD8+ T cells lacking CXCR3 (TNR3-). The receptors derive from a human donor in good health. Some clones in this sample may be carry-over from other donors' samples.

The chain uses TRBV25-1 and TRBJ1-5. Germline CDR1 reads MGHDK; CDR2 reads SYGVNS. The CDR3 extends over 14 amino acids. The CDR3 spells CASSEVGMYQPQHF.

The J gene is TRBJ2-3, the V gene TRBV7-6. Germline CDR1 and CDR2: SGHVS and FNYEAQ. The CDR3 extends over 15 amino acids. This chain's CDR3 is CASSLALSGRDTQYF. Full variable domain (rest looked up from reference TRBV7-6 and TRBJ2-3): GAGVSQSPRYKVTKRGQDVALRCDPISGHVSLYWYRQALGQGPEFLTYFNYEAQQDKSGLPNDRFSAERPEGSISTLTIQRTEQRDSAMYRCASSLALSGRDTQYFGPGTRLTVL.

V gene TRBV24-1 combines with J gene TRBJ1-5. Germline V lookup: CDR1 KGHDR, CDR2 SFDVKD. The CDR3 consists of 14 residues. The chain's CDR3 is CATSGDLLNQPQHF.

V is TRBV29-1 and J is TRBJ2-2; TCRdb selects TRBD1, and the lack of DNA leaves this call unchecked. CDR3 length: 12 amino acids. Germline CDR1 reads SQVTM; CDR2 reads ANQGSEA. This CDR3 reads CSVDGGTGELFF.

The genes are TRBV28 and TRBJ1-1; TCRdb outputs TRBD1, but without DNA this stays unchecked. The CDR3 totals 13 residues. Germline loops: CDR1 MDHEN, CDR2 SYDVKM. CDR3 residues: CASSGDRGPEAFF. Full variable domain (remainder filled in from reference TRBV28 and TRBJ1-1): DVKVTQSSRYLVKRTGEKVFLECVQDMDHENMFWYRQDPGLGLRLIYFSYDVKMKEKGDIPEGYSVSREKKERFSLILESASTNQTSMYLCASSGDRGPEAFFGQGTRLTVV.

This rearrangement joins TRBV11-2 to TRBJ2-5. The CDR3 runs to 14 residues. Germline CDR1 and CDR2: SGHAT and FQNNGV. Here the CDR3 reads CASSFGLEQETQYF. Full variable domain (outside the CDR3, taken from reference TRBV11-2 and TRBJ2-5): EAGVAQSPRYKIIEKRQSVAFWCNPISGHATLYWYQQILGQGPKLLIQFQNNGVVDDSQLPKDRFSAERLKGVDSTLKIQPAKLEDSAVYLCASSFGLEQETQYFGPGTRLLVL.

The chain has TRBV10-3 and TRBJ2-2. The CDR3 totals 12 residues. Germline V gene sequence: CDR1 ENHRY, CDR2 SYGVKD. This chain's CDR3 is CAIRQGSGELFF.

This chain connects TRBV7-9 to TRBJ1-5. The CDR3 has 15 residues. Per germline, CDR1 SEHNR and CDR2 FQNEAQ (reference sequence). CDR3 sequence: CASSPDWTSNQPQHF.

This chain joins TRBV27 and TRBJ1-4. This CDR3 is built from 14 residues. Germline V gene lookup returns CDR1 MNHEY and CDR2 SMNVEV (reference sequence). The CDR3: CASSLSGSREKLFF.

The chain is built from TRBV9 and TRBJ1-1; absent DNA, TCRdb's TRBD1 call cannot be checked. The CDR3 is made up of 16 amino acids. CDR1 and CDR2 (germline): SGDLS, YYNGEE. This CDR3 reads CASSAGDRESGTEAFF.

The chain links TRBV6-5 to TRBJ2-2. The CDR3 has 13 amino acids. From germline, CDR1 is MNHEY and CDR2 SVGAGI. CDR3 sequence reads: CASSLLGPGELFF.

The J gene is TRBJ1-3, the V gene TRBV9. The germline gives CDR1 SGDLS, CDR2 YYNGEE. The CDR3 spans 14 residues. CDR3 region: CASSGGGSGNTIYF.

The chain carries TRBV2 and TRBJ2-7; TCRdb designates TRBD2, a call that cannot be tested without DNA. CDR3 length: 17 amino acids. CDR1 is SNHLY, CDR2 FYNNEI, per germline. CDR3 protein: CASSEGFGAGRGYEQYF.

The chain has TRBV6-4 and TRBJ2-2; TCRdb lists TRBD1, though no DNA is available to test this call. Germline V gene lookup returns CDR1 MRHNA and CDR2 SNTAGT. The CDR3 is 15 residues long. Here the CDR3 reads CASSDSQGDTGELFF.

V is TRBV7-9 and J is TRBJ1-1; there is no DNA to check the TCRdb D call of TRBD1. The length of the CDR3 is 14 residues. CDR1 SEHNR and CDR2 FQNEAQ come from the germline V gene (reference sequence). The CDR3 sequence is CASSPGQANTEAFF.

The chain combines TRBV5-1 with TRBJ1-1; TCRdb returns TRBD1, unconfirmable since there is no DNA. Germline CDR1 is SGHRS and CDR2 is YFSETQ. This CDR3 comprises 14 residues. The chain's CDR3 is CASSLARGQDEAFF.

This chain links TRBV4-1 with TRBJ2-2; TCRdb gives TRBD2 as the D gene, but with no DNA this cannot be confirmed. This CDR3 contains 17 residues. Germline V CDR1 and CDR2: MGHRA, YSYEKL. CDR3 protein: CASSPQAGLAGTGELFF.

J is TRBJ2-3 and V is TRBV7-9. The CDR3 runs 18 residues. Per the germline V gene, CDR1 is SEHNR and CDR2 is FQNEAQ (reference sequence). CDR3 residues: CASSLEIRQERFTDTQYF.

V is TRBV29-1 and J is TRBJ2-3; absent DNA, TCRdb's TRBD1 call cannot be checked. CDR1 is SQVTM, CDR2 ANQGSEA, per germline. There are 15 residues in the CDR3. CDR3 amino acids: CSVEVGTTSTDTQYF.

The chain joins TRBV6-5 to TRBJ1-1. The CDR3 sequence is 13 residues long. Germline V gene data show CDR1 as MNHEY and CDR2 as SVGAGI. The CDR3 sequence is CASSPGVNTEAFF.

Measured by frequency, this clonotype is medium-sized. The rearrangement links TRBV6-2 or TRBV6-3 to TRBJ1-1; TCRdb proposes TRBD1, but this gene call is untestable without DNA. The CDR3 totals 14 residues. The V gene's germline CDR1 is MNHEY and CDR2 SVGEGT. CDR3 in amino acids: CASSERQDVAEAFF.

The V and J genes are TRBV28 and TRBJ2-2; as DNA is missing, the TRBD2 call by TCRdb cannot be tested. CDR3 length equals 20 residues. In germline, CDR1 is MDHEN, CDR2 SYDVKM. The CDR3: CASSFYFLSGRPSNTGELFF. The entire variable domain, with the rest obtained from reference TRBV28 and TRBJ2-2, is as follows: DVKVTQSSRYLVKRTGEKVFLECVQDMDHENMFWYRQDPGLGLRLIYFSYDVKMKEKGDIPEGYSVSREKKERFSLILESASTNQTSMYLCASSFYFLSGRPSNTGELFFGEGSRLTVL.

The V call is TRBV20-1, the J call TRBJ1-2; TCRdb indicates TRBD1, and absent DNA this call remains unverified. CDR1 and CDR2 (germline): DFQATT, SNEGSKA (reference sequence). The CDR3 spans 13 residues. The CDR3 loop is CSASPRDSYGYTF.

The chain recombines TRBV12-3 or TRBV12-4 with TRBJ2-5; TCRdb designates TRBD2, a call that cannot be tested without DNA. The CDR3 sequence is 14 residues long. The chain's CDR3 is CASSPAGGPETQYF.

V is TRBV20-1 and J is TRBJ2-5; TCRdb reports TRBD2, a call that lacks DNA to check it against. The CDR3 consists of 18 residues. Germline assignment: CDR1 DFQATT and CDR2 SNEGSKA (reference sequence). CDR3 region: CSAPNRLAGPGPQETQYF.

V and J are TRBV2 and TRBJ2-7; absent DNA, TCRdb's TRBD1 call cannot be checked. The CDR3 is made up of 13 amino acids. Germline CDR1 is SNHLY and CDR2 is FYNNEI. The CDR3 is CASRDRGRGEQYF.

The chain is built from TRBV29-1 and TRBJ2-5; there is no DNA to check the TCRdb D call of TRBD2. The germline V gene has CDR1 SQVTM and CDR2 ANQGSEA. The CDR3 totals 13 residues. The CDR3 spells CSEVPSTLETQYF.

The chain carries TRBV6-2 or TRBV6-3 and TRBJ2-7; TCRdb picks TRBD1, but there is no DNA to check that call. Germline loops: CDR1 MNHEY, CDR2 SVGEGT. This CDR3 has 14 amino acids. CDR3 in amino acids: CASSNEDTSYEQYF.

The gene calls are TRBV9 and TRBJ1-1. Germline-derived CDR1 and CDR2 are SGDLS and YYNGEE. This CDR3 is built from 14 residues. This CDR3 reads CASSVGRGKTEAFF.

The chain employs TRBV5-4 and TRBJ2-1. This CDR3 comprises 13 residues. Germline values: CDR1 SGHNT, CDR2 YYREEE (reference sequence). CDR3 in amino acids: CASKRSSYNEQFF.

The chain uses TRBV3-1 and TRBJ2-4. The CDR3 is 15 residues long. Germline V lookup: CDR1 LGHDT, CDR2 YNNKEL (reference sequence). CDR3 loop: CASSDSLEAKNIQYF.